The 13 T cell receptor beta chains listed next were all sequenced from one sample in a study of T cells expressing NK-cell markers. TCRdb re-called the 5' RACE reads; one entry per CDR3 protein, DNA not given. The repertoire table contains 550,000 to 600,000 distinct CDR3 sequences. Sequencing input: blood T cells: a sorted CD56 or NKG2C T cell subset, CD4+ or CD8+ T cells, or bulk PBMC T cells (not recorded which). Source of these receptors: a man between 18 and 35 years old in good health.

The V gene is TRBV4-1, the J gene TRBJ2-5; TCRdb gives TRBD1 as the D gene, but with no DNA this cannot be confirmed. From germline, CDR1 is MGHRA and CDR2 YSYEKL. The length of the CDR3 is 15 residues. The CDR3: CASSQGPQAGETQYF.

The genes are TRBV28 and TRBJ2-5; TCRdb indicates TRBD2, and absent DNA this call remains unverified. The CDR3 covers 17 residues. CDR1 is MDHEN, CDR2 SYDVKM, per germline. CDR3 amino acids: CASSLLAGPNVQETQYF.

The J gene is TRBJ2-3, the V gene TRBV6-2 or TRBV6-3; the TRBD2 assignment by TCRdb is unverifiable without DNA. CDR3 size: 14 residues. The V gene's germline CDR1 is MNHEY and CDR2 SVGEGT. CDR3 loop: CASRAAGGTDTQYF.

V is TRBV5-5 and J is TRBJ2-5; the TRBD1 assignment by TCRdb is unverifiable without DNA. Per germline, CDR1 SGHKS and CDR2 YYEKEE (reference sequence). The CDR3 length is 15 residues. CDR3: CASSQGQVTQETQYF.

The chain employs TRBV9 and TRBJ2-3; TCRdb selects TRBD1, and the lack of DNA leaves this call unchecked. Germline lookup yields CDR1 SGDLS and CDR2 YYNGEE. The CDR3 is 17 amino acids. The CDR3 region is CASSPQVGRKLTDTQYF. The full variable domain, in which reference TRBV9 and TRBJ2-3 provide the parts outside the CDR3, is DSGVTQTPKHLITATGQRVTLRCSPRSGDLSVYWYQQSLDQGLQFLIQYYNGEERAKGNILERFSAQQFPDLHSELNLSSLELGDSALYFCASSPQVGRKLTDTQYFGPGTRLTVL.

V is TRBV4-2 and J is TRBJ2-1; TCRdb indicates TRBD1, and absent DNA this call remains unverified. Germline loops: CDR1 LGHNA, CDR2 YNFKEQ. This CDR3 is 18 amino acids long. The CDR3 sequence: CASSQGGGGASSYNEQFF.

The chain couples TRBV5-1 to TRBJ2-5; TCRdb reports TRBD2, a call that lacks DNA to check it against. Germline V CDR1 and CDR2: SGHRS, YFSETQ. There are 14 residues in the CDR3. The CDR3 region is CASSSYRDWETQYF.

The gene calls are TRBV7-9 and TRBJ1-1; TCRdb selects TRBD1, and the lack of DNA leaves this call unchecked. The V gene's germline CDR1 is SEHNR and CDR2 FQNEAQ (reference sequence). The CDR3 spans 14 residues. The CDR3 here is CASSLEGTRREAFF.

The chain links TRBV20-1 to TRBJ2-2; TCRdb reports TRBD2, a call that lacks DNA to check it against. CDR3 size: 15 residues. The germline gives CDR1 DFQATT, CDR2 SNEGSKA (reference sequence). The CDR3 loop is CSARGEETGTGELFF.

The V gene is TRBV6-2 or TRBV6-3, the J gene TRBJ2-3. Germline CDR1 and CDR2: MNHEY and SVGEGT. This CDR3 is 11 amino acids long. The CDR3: CASSYMDTQYF.

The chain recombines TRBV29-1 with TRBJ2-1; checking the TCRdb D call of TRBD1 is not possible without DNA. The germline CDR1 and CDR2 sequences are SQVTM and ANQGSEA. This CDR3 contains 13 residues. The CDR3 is CSSGDPSLNEQFF.

The CDR3 spells CSVAGGGTDTEYF. The chain joins TRBV29-1 to TRBJ2-3; TCRdb calls TRBD2, which cannot be checked without DNA. The CDR3 extends over 13 amino acids. The germline gives CDR1 SQVTM, CDR2 ANQGSEA.

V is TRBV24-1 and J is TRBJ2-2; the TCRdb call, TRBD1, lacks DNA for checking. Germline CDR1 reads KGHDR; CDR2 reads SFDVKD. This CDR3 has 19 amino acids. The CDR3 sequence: CATSDSLGGQGVNTGELFF.